This is a list of T cell receptor beta chains from one sample in a study of T-cell memory formation after mild COVID-19. TCRdb reanalysed the 5' RACE reads using MiXCR and keeps one entry per CDR3 protein. The data show about 390,000 distinct CDR3 sequences, about 17% seen once. The sample was PBMCs or a T cell subset sorted from them (not recorded which). The source of these receptors is a man aged 18 to 29 who had mild COVID-19 (a few samples of this study predate the infection). Cell type and time point are not known. Both conserved end residues are part of each CDR3. Fields, in order: J gene, V gene, D gene, CDR3 protein. D genes are given only for firm matches.

J gene: TRBJ2-3
V gene: TRBV29-1
D gene: TRBD1
CDR3 protein: CSVVSGGHTDTQYF

J gene: TRBJ2-6
V gene: TRBV5-1
D gene: .
CDR3 protein: CASSLVVWAGANVLTF

J gene: TRBJ2-3
V gene: TRBV29-1
D gene: TRBD1
CDR3 protein: CSVDPGQSSTDTQYF

J gene: TRBJ2-2
V gene: TRBV28
D gene: TRBD2
CDR3 protein: CASSPHYGTSGDNTGELFF

J gene: TRBJ1-6
V gene: TRBV5-1
D gene: TRBD1
CDR3 protein: CASTPNTGENSPLHF

J gene: TRBJ1-2
V gene: TRBV27
D gene: TRBD1
CDR3 protein: CASSTLRGDGYTF

J gene: TRBJ2-1
V gene: TRBV7-2
D gene: TRBD1
CDR3 protein: CASRVQGASYNEQFF

J gene: TRBJ1-6
V gene: TRBV27
D gene: .
CDR3 protein: CASSLLGVSSYNSPLHF

J gene: TRBJ2-7
V gene: TRBV12-3/TRBV12-4
D gene: .
CDR3 protein: CASSVVGEQYF

J gene: TRBJ1-1
V gene: TRBV5-1
D gene: .
CDR3 protein: CASGTGSGTEAFF

J gene: TRBJ2-6
V gene: TRBV12-3/TRBV12-4
D gene: TRBD2
CDR3 protein: CASSLSGGAYGANVLTF

J gene: TRBJ2-3
V gene: TRBV18
D gene: .
CDR3 protein: CASSPSGAGTDTQYF

J gene: TRBJ2-2
V gene: TRBV6-5
D gene: .
CDR3 protein: CASNRGSAGELFF

J gene: TRBJ1-6
V gene: TRBV2
D gene: TRBD1
CDR3 protein: CATITRTGANSPLHF

J gene: TRBJ2-3
V gene: TRBV5-5
D gene: .
CDR3 protein: CASSLAGQNTDTQYF

J gene: TRBJ1-5
V gene: TRBV4-3
D gene: .
CDR3 protein: CASSQDRYSNQPQHF

J gene: TRBJ2-5
V gene: TRBV7-6
D gene: TRBD1
CDR3 protein: CASSRETGTGSGETQYF

J gene: TRBJ2-5
V gene: TRBV5-4
D gene: TRBD2
CDR3 protein: CASSLAGEGRETQYF

J gene: TRBJ2-2
V gene: TRBV5-1
D gene: .
CDR3 protein: CASSLSGELTGELFF

J gene: TRBJ2-7
V gene: TRBV5-1
D gene: .
CDR3 protein: CASSLFGVPGSYEQYF

J gene: TRBJ1-5
V gene: TRBV29-1
D gene: .
CDR3 protein: CSVTPGQGPQHF

J gene: TRBJ1-1
V gene: TRBV3-1
D gene: .
CDR3 protein: CASSQDGTNTEAFF

J gene: TRBJ1-2
V gene: TRBV12-3/TRBV12-4
D gene: .
CDR3 protein: CASTLRAGDYGYTF

J gene: TRBJ2-1
V gene: TRBV4-2
D gene: .
CDR3 protein: CASSQGGGEAYEQFF

J gene: TRBJ1-1
V gene: TRBV20-1
D gene: TRBD1
CDR3 protein: CSARLGQVNTEAFF

J gene: TRBJ2-6
V gene: TRBV29-1
D gene: TRBD2
CDR3 protein: CSVPGTSGSGANVLTF

J gene: TRBJ1-5
V gene: TRBV5-1
D gene: .
CDR3 protein: CASSLDVGGNQPQHF

J gene: TRBJ2-1
V gene: TRBV5-1
D gene: TRBD2
CDR3 protein: CASSWGTSGVHEQFF

J gene: TRBJ2-7
V gene: TRBV18
D gene: TRBD1
CDR3 protein: CASSRGQGSYYEQYF

J gene: TRBJ1-4
V gene: TRBV7-9
D gene: .
CDR3 protein: CASSPQGRWYEKLFF

J gene: TRBJ2-7
V gene: TRBV18
D gene: .
CDR3 protein: CASSPPLGRISYEQYF

J gene: TRBJ2-1
V gene: TRBV7-9
D gene: .
CDR3 protein: CASSFNRGGSSQNEQFF

J gene: TRBJ2-5
V gene: TRBV20-1
D gene: TRBD1
CDR3 protein: CSGDRAKTQYF

J gene: TRBJ1-1
V gene: TRBV29-1
D gene: .
CDR3 protein: CSGLQGTEAFF

J gene: TRBJ2-5
V gene: TRBV11-2
D gene: TRBD1
CDR3 protein: CASSHRDRGGQETQYF